The 21 T cell receptor beta chains given below trace back to one sample, sequenced in a study of CD8+CD57+ T cells in acquired aplastic anemia. The TCR beta profiling, which covered VDJ combination and CDR3 sequence, was carried out using genomic DNA as the template. MiXCR, run by TCRdb on the reads, gives a single entry per CDR3 protein. The repertoire consists of hundreds of thousands of distinct CDR3 sequences, with approximately 57% occurring once and the leading ten covering 7% to 9%. Sequenced material: sorted CD4+, CD8+, or CD8+CD57+ T cells (not recorded which) from PBMCs. These receptors were collected from a human donor with severe aplastic anemia or a healthy control (not recorded which).

This rearrangement joins TRBV5-1 to TRBJ2-3; the match to TRBD1 covers 9 bases. Germline CDR1 reads SGHRS; CDR2 reads YFSETQ. The CDR3 has 14 residues. V trimming: 4 bases; J trimming: 4 bases; junction bases outside the gene matches: 4. CDR3 amino acids: CASSTGDRADTQYF. CDR3 nucleotides: TGCGCCAGCAGCACTGGGGACAGGGCAGATACGCAGTATTTT.

This clonotype has only one observation. A much larger clone differs from this one at a single base, so this may be a read error. This chain connects TRBV12-5 to TRBJ1-1; D is perhaps TRBD1 (5 bases). The CDR3 is 15 residues long. Trimming removed 6 bases from V and 5 bases from J, with 19 bases in between. Germline V CDR1 and CDR2: LGHNT, FRNRAP. CDR3 in amino acids: CASGAARGLFTEAFF. Written as DNA, the CDR3 is TGTGCTAGTGGAGCCGCAAGGGGTTTATTTACTGAAGCTTTCTTT.

Only one count was recorded for this clonotype. This chain links TRBV2 with TRBJ2-7; D may match TRBD1 or TRBD2 (5 bases each). In germline, CDR1 is SNHLY, CDR2 FYNNEI. The CDR3 is made up of 15 amino acids. V lost 3 bases to trimming and J lost 4 bases, with 16 bases between them. CDR3 in amino acids: CASSDYRQGDYEQYF. Here the CDR3 DNA reads TGTGCCAGCAGTGATTATAGGCAGGGAGATTACGAGCAGTACTTC.

This clonotype appeared a few times. This chain links TRBV20-1 with TRBJ1-1, with D possibly being TRBD1 (6 bases). This CDR3 has 12 amino acids. The germline gives CDR1 DFQATT, CDR2 SNEGSKA (reference sequence). The CDR3 loop reads CSVVQGYTEAFF. The DNA for the CDR3 is TGCAGCGTTGTCCAGGGGTACACTGAAGCTTTCTTT.

V usage is TRBV20-1 and J usage is TRBJ1-4; D possibly corresponds to TRBD1 (6 bases). Germline V gene data show CDR1 as DFQATT and CDR2 as SNEGSKA (reference sequence). This CDR3 is built from 14 residues. CDR3 in DNA: TGCAGGAATTTGTACAGGGAGAGTAACGAAAAACTGTTTTTT. It yields the protein CRNLYRESNEKLFF.

Concerning this clonotype: It may be a read error: a sequence one base away is much more abundant. The chain couples TRBV6-2 or TRBV6-3 to TRBJ1-1; possible D gene TRBD1, 5 bases. This CDR3 has 14 amino acids. The germline gives CDR1 MNHEY, CDR2 SVGEGT. CDR3 sequence reads: CASGYAGSNTEAFF. CDR3 nucleotide sequence: TGTGCCAGCGGTTACGCAGGGTCGAACACTGAAGCTTTCTTT.

This clonotype was seen a few times. This chain uses TRBV15 with TRBJ1-1, with D possibly being TRBD1 (5 bases). The CDR3 sequence is 14 residues long. The germline V and J ends were trimmed by 5 bases and 1 base, with 11 bases remaining between them. CDR1 is LNHNV, CDR2 YYDKDF, per germline (reference sequence). In nucleotides, the CDR3 is TGTGCCACCAGCTCCGTGGGGGAGAACACTGAAGCTTTCTTT. This codes for CATSSVGENTEAFF.

This clonotype was detected a few times. J is TRBJ2-7 and V is TRBV5-1; possibly TRBD1 for D (7 bases). This CDR3 has 14 amino acids. V lost 0 bases to trimming and J lost 6 bases, with 13 bases between them. The germline gives CDR1 SGHRS, CDR2 YFSETQ. CDR3 sequence: CASSLGRQGGEQYF. The DNA for the CDR3 is TGCGCCAGCAGCTTGGGCCGGCAGGGGGGCGAGCAGTACTTC.

In its sample, this clonotype was seen many times. The chain joins TRBV29-1 to TRBJ2-6, with D tentatively TRBD2 (5 bases). Germline loops: CDR1 SQVTM, CDR2 ANQGSEA. The CDR3 extends over 16 amino acids. V was trimmed by 2 bases and J by 4 bases, leaving 15 bases between them. CDR3 DNA sequence: TGCAGCGTTGAAAGTGACCGGAGGACCGGGGCCAACGTCCTGACTTTC. Protein sequence: CSVESDRRTGANVLTF.

This clonotype was picked up many times. The CDR3 DNA is TGTGCCAGTAGTGCGGTCGATTTCAGGGGGAGGACTGAAGCTTTCTTT. Translation gives CASSAVDFRGRTEAFF. This chain links TRBV19 with TRBJ1-1, with 7 positions matching TRBD1. The CDR3 has 16 residues. Germline V lookup: CDR1 LNHDA, CDR2 SQIVND (reference sequence). The V gene end was trimmed by 5 bases and the J gene end by 5 bases; junction bases not matched to a gene: 14.

In its sample, this clonotype was seen many times. The chain couples TRBV6-5 to TRBJ2-2, with a tentative D call TRBD1 (6 bases). Germline CDR1 reads MNHEY; CDR2 reads SVGAGI. The CDR3 has 18 residues. V lost 6 bases, J lost 5 bases, and 25 bases lay in between. In nucleotides, the CDR3 is TGTGCCAGCAGCTTCATGCCGGGACATTTAGGAGGAACCGGGGAGCTGTTTTTT. Protein: CASSFMPGHLGGTGELFF.

This chain connects TRBV10-3 to TRBJ1-3; 11 bases are shared with TRBD1. Germline V gene lookup returns CDR1 ENHRY and CDR2 SYGVKD. With V trimmed by 8 bases and J by 8 bases, 2 bases remained unmatched. The CDR3 loop spans 12 amino acids. CDR3 sequence reads: CAIPGQGDTIYF. The CDR3 DNA reads as TGTGCCATCCCGGGACAGGGGGACACCATATATTTT.

The chain is built from TRBV7-6 and TRBJ2-2, with 10 bases that match TRBD1. Germline V gives CDR1 SGHVS, CDR2 FNYEAQ. Unmatched junction bases numbered 3, after V lost 4 bases and J lost 4 bases. The CDR3 consists of 15 residues. The CDR3 region has the DNA TGTGCCAGCAGCTACGGACAGGGGGGCACCGGGGAGCTGTTTTTT. It codes for CASSYGQGGTGELFF.

This clonotype was seen at least ten times. The rearrangement links TRBV7-8 to TRBJ1-5; D ambiguous. CDR3 length equals 15 residues. Germline V gives CDR1 SGHVS, CDR2 FQNEAQ. Deletions cut 5 bases from V and 6 bases from J, with 17 bases between. CDR3 in amino acids: CASSPGSRHPQPQHF. CDR3 DNA: TGTGCCAGCAGCCCGGGGTCCAGGCATCCTCAGCCCCAGCATTTT.

This clonotype appeared a few times. This chain uses TRBV20-1 with TRBJ2-7, with 9 bases aligning to TRBD2. CDR3 length: 14 amino acids. V was clipped by 3 bases and J by 4 bases; unmatched bases: 7. Germline CDR1 and CDR2: DFQATT and SNEGSKA (reference sequence). As DNA, the CDR3 is TGCAGTGCTAGCTTCGGGACTAGCATTTACGAGCAGTACTTC. Amino acids: CSASFGTSIYEQYF.

The gene calls are TRBV12-3 or TRBV12-4 and TRBJ1-1; 10 positions match TRBD1. The length of the CDR3 is 14 residues. The junction had 6 bases not matched to a gene; V was cut back by 5 bases and J by 6 bases. CDR3 bases: TGTGCCAGCAGTCCGCACGGGACAGGGGCTGAAGCTTTCTTT. Its protein is CASSPHGTGAEAFF.

The chain's CDR3 is CASSAGPIIQDQYF. CDR3 coding DNA: TGTGCCAGCAGCGCAGGCCCGATAATCCAGGACCAGTACTTC. The chain links TRBV9 to TRBJ2-7; D is unresolved. V lost 3 bases and J lost 10, with 20 bases in between. CDR3 length: 14 amino acids. The germline gives CDR1 SGDLS, CDR2 YYNGEE.

At least ten counts were recorded for this clonotype. V gene TRBV20-1 combines with J gene TRBJ2-6; maybe TRBD1 (6 bases). This CDR3 has 17 residues. Germline V lookup: CDR1 DFQATT, CDR2 SNEGSKA (reference sequence). Trimming took off 4 bases at V and 0 bases at J, with 16 bases between the two ends. The CDR3 sequence is CSATIRTESSGANVLTF. The CDR3 region has the DNA TGCAGTGCTACCATTAGGACAGAGAGCTCTGGGGCCAACGTCCTGACTTTC.

The CDR3 coding sequence is TGTGCCATCAGTGAGAGGGGCGAGAACACTGAAGCTTTCTTT. It is translated as CAISERGENTEAFF. The genes are TRBV10-3 and TRBJ1-1; maybe TRBD1 (5 bases). The CDR3 contains 14 residues. The germline V gene has CDR1 ENHRY and CDR2 SYGVKD. V lost 2 bases to trimming and J lost 1 base, with 8 bases between them.

This sequence joins TRBV7-2 and TRBJ2-3; the D is unclear. The V gene's germline CDR1 is SGHTA and CDR2 FQGNSA. Trimming took off 3 bases at V and 6 bases at J, with 13 bases between the two ends. The CDR3 is 14 amino acids. The chain's CDR3 is CASSFGRVVDTQYF. The CDR3 DNA follows: TGTGCCAGCAGCTTTGGCCGTGTTGTGGATACGCAGTATTTT.

The genes are TRBV15 and TRBJ2-3; tentatively, D is TRBD1 (6 bases). The CDR3 runs 16 residues. The germline CDR1 and CDR2 sequences are LNHNV and YYDKDF (reference sequence). With 3 bases removed from V and 2 bases from J, the gap between germline ends came to 15 bases. In DNA, the CDR3 is TGTGCCACCAGCAGCTTAACAGGGTACCTCACAGATACGCAGTATTTT. Amino acid sequence: CATSSLTGYLTDTQYF.